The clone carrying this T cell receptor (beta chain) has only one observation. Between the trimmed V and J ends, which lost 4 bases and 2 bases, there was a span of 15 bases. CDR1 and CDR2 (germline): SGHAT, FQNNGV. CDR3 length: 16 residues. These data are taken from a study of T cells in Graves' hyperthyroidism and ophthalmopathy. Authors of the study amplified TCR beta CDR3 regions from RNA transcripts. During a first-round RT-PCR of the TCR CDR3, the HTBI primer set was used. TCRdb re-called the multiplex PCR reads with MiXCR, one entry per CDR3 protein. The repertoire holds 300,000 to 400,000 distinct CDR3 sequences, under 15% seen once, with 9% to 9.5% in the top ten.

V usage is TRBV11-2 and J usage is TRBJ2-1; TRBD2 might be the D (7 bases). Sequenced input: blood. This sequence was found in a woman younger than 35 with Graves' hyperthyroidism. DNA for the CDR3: TGTGCCAGCAGCTCCCTGGGGGGGGGCCCCTACAATGAGCAGTTCTTC. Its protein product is CASSSLGGGPYNEQFF.